These 24 T cell receptor beta chains originate from one sample sequenced in a study of T cell responses to AZD1222 COVID-19 vaccine. Profiling relied on immunoSEQ multiplex PCR, and the TCRdb table lists in-frame clones only, not all of them. Counted here are more than 75,000 clones, 83% occurring once; the ten biggest clones make up approximately 1.2%. Sequenced material: peripheral blood, taken 28 days after the second AZD1222 dose. These receptors all stem from an adult who received the AZD1222 COVID-19 vaccine.

The V gene is TRBV4-1, the J gene TRBJ1-1; D gene ambiguous. V was trimmed by 0 bases and J by 0 bases, leaving 14 bases between them. The CDR3 is made up of 17 amino acids. Germline CDR1 MGHRA, CDR2 YSYEKL. This CDR3 reads CASSQDWTPPVNTEAFF. The CDR3 DNA sequence: TGCGCCAGCAGCCAAGATTGGACCCCTCCCGTGAACACTGAAGCTTTCTTT.

CDR3 DNA: TGTGCCAGCAGTTTATACGCCCAACCGCCGAGCTACACCTTC. Its protein is CASSLYAQPPSYTF. The chain joins TRBV28 to TRBJ1-2; D is uncertain. V lost 1 base and J lost 9, with 15 bases in between. Per the germline V gene, CDR1 is MDHEN and CDR2 is SYDVKM. This CDR3 is built from 14 residues.

This chain connects TRBV19 to TRBJ2-1; TRBD2 matches 8 bases. This CDR3 region has 13 residues. Trimming removed 11 bases from V and 5 bases from J; junction bases left unmatched: 8. Germline CDR1 reads LNHDA; CDR2 reads SQIVND (reference sequence). The DNA for the CDR3 is TGTGCCGCCGGGACTAGGGGACACAATGAGCAGTTCTTC. This encodes CAAGTRGHNEQFF.

The rearrangement links TRBV19 to TRBJ1-2, with D hard to call. Trimming stripped 5 bases from V and 2 bases from J, with 12 bases between. The CDR3 runs 14 residues. The germline V gene has CDR1 LNHDA and CDR2 SQIVND (reference sequence). CDR3 bases: TGTGCCAGTAGTCAATCGACCGAGAACTATGGCTACACCTTC. This codes for CASSQSTENYGYTF. Filled out from reference TRBV19 and TRBJ1-2, the complete variable domain reads DGGITQSPKYLFRKEGQNVTLSCEQNLNHDAMYWYRQDPGQGLRLIYYSQIVNDFQKGDIAEGYSVSREKKESFPLTVTSAQKNPTAFYLCASSQSTENYGYTFGSGTRLTVV.

V is TRBV19 and J is TRBJ1-4; D possibly corresponds to TRBD1 (6 bases). Looked up from germline, CDR1 is LNHDA and CDR2 is SQIVND (reference sequence). This CDR3 is 14 amino acids long. The V and J ends lost 2 bases and 8 bases respectively, with 12 bases between them. The CDR3 protein is CASSITGISEKLFF. For the CDR3, the DNA is TGTGCCAGTAGTATAACAGGGATCAGCGAAAAACTGTTTTTT.

This rearrangement joins TRBV28 to TRBJ1-5; D unclear. V was cut by 4 bases and J by 3 bases, with 4 bases left in between. Germline V lookup: CDR1 MDHEN, CDR2 SYDVKM. This CDR3 spans 12 amino acids. CDR3 sequence (DNA): TGTGCCAGCAGTTCCATCAATCAGCCCCAGCATTTT. Its protein is CASSSINQPQHF.

The gene calls are TRBV6-5 and TRBJ1-1; 7 positions agree with TRBD1. CDR3 length: 14 residues. J gave up 13 bases and V 8 bases, and 19 bases lay outside the gene matches. The germline gives CDR1 MNHEY, CDR2 SVGAGI. CDR3 in DNA: TGTGCCAGCGGAAGGACAGGACCCCAAAGGCTCGGTTTCTTT. Translation: CASGRTGPQRLGFF.

The chain is built from TRBV4-3 and TRBJ2-7, with D hard to call. The germline CDR1 and CDR2 sequences are LGHNA and YSLEER. Trimming shortened V by 3 bases and J by 2 bases, and 8 bases separated the two germline ends. The CDR3 has 13 residues. The CDR3 here is CASSQTEPYEQYF. Here the CDR3 DNA reads TGCGCCAGCAGCCAGACCGAGCCCTACGAGCAGTACTTC.

The rearrangement links TRBV4-1 to TRBJ2-7; TRBD2 matches 8 bases. CDR3 length: 17 residues. CDR1 MGHRA and CDR2 YSYEKL come from the germline V gene. With V trimmed by 1 base and J by 4 bases, 12 bases remained unmatched. The CDR3 DNA reads as TGCGCCAGCAGCCAAGTTCCTTCGGGGGGGGCTGGATACGAGCAGTACTTC. Translation gives CASSQVPSGGAGYEQYF.

This chain joins TRBV15 and TRBJ1-5; 8 bases line up with TRBD1. The CDR3 sequence is 15 residues long. Germline V gives CDR1 LNHNV, CDR2 YYDKDF (reference sequence). The V and J ends lost 0 bases and 7 bases, in that order; junction bases with no gene match: 5. CDR3 sequence reads: CATSRDLSGGQPQHF. CDR3 DNA sequence: TGTGCCACCAGCAGAGATCTGTCAGGGGGCCAGCCCCAGCATTTT.

CDR3 residues: CASSFGQGTNQPQHF. The DNA for the CDR3 is TGTGCCAGTAGTTTCGGACAGGGGACCAATCAGCCCCAGCATTTT. This sequence joins TRBV19 and TRBJ1-5, with TRBD1 matching over 9 bases. V gave up 5 bases and J gave up 3 bases; unmatched junction bases: 5. CDR3 length: 15 residues. Germline CDR1 is LNHDA and CDR2 is SQIVND (reference sequence).

This clone was observed a handful of times. The V and J genes are TRBV7-2 and TRBJ1-1; 8 bases map to TRBD1. This CDR3 contains 14 residues. Germline V lookup: CDR1 SGHTA, CDR2 FQGNSA. With V trimmed by 5 bases and J by 4 bases, 6 bases remained unmatched. The CDR3 is CASSPDRGRTEAFF. In nucleotides, the CDR3 is TGTGCCAGCAGCCCCGACAGGGGCCGCACTGAAGCTTTCTTT.

This chain links TRBV4-1 with TRBJ2-2; 8 nucleotides agree with TRBD1. The CDR3 sequence is 14 residues long. Germline V CDR1 and CDR2: MGHRA, YSYEKL. J lost 3 bases, V lost 6 bases, and 3 bases had no gene match. This CDR3 is CASRHRGDTGELFF. Here the CDR3 DNA reads TGCGCCAGCAGGCACAGGGGGGACACCGGGGAGCTGTTTTTT.

The gene calls are TRBV7-2 and TRBJ2-7; 7 nucleotides agree with TRBD2. J gave up 5 bases and V 1 base, and 5 bases lay outside the gene matches. The CDR3 length is 14 residues. Germline lookup yields CDR1 SGHTA and CDR2 FQGNSA. The chain's CDR3 is CASSLGRERDEQYF. CDR3 nucleotide sequence: TGTGCCAGCAGCTTAGGGCGGGAGAGGGACGAGCAGTACTTC.

J is TRBJ2-7 and V is TRBV11-2; D is unresolved. This CDR3 has 14 amino acids. V was trimmed by 0 bases and J by 2 bases, leaving 8 bases between them. Germline loops: CDR1 SGHAT, CDR2 FQNNGV. CDR3 nucleotide sequence: TGTGCCAGCAGCTTAGAAGGCAGTACCTACGAGCAGTACTTC. As protein: CASSLEGSTYEQYF.

This chain connects TRBV28 to TRBJ1-5, with TRBD1 as a possible D gene (5 bases). V lost 5 bases and J 11 bases, leaving 19 bases between the germline ends. The germline CDR1 and CDR2 sequences are MDHEN and SYDVKM. The CDR3 loop spans 14 amino acids. The CDR3 region is CASSPSTVPTAQHF. CDR3 bases: TGTGCCAGCAGTCCGTCGACCGTTCCGACAGCCCAGCATTTT.

This clone was observed once. The genes are TRBV19 and TRBJ1-6; tentatively, D is TRBD1 (6 bases). Trimming removed 6 bases at V and 6 bases at J, with 12 bases between. This CDR3 region has 14 residues. Germline V gene data show CDR1 as LNHDA and CDR2 as SQIVND (reference sequence). CDR3 sequence: CASSRTAANSPLHF. In nucleotides, the CDR3 is TGTGCCAGTAGCCGGACAGCTGCTAATTCACCCCTCCACTTT.

CDR3 DNA: TGCAGCGTTGGGGTGGACAGGGGGGCAAAACTGTTTTTT. This encodes CSVGVDRGAKLFF. The chain links TRBV29-1 to TRBJ1-4, with 10 bases identical to TRBD1. Germline CDR1 reads SQVTM; CDR2 reads ANQGSEA. J lost 10 bases, V lost 4 bases, and 6 bases had no gene match. The CDR3 extends over 13 amino acids.

V usage is TRBV5-1 and J usage is TRBJ2-2; no firm D call. Germline V CDR1 and CDR2: SGHRS, YFSETQ. Deletions cut 4 bases from V and 2 bases from J, with 15 bases between. This CDR3 is 16 amino acids long. The CDR3 coding sequence is TGCGCCAGCAGCCCCTACTCAGTACTCAACACCGGGGAGCTGTTTTTT. Amino acids: CASSPYSVLNTGELFF.

The chain recombines TRBV18 with TRBJ2-7, with 12 bases aligning to TRBD2. Germline CDR1 is KGHSH and CDR2 is LQKENI. V was clipped by 6 bases and J by 3 bases; unmatched bases: 12. The CDR3 is 17 residues long. CDR3 sequence reads: CASSPRAPTSGSYEQYF. For the CDR3, the DNA is TGTGCCAGCTCCCCCCGGGCACCGACTAGCGGGAGCTACGAGCAGTACTTC.

This chain uses TRBV29-1 with TRBJ1-1, with D perhaps matching TRBD1 (6 bases). In germline, CDR1 is SQVTM, CDR2 ANQGSEA. This CDR3 spans 12 amino acids. Trimming left V 7 bases short and J 1 base short, with 10 bases between. In nucleotides, the CDR3 is TGCAGCGGAGCAGGGGCGAACACTGAAGCTTTCTTT. This codes for CSGAGANTEAFF.

This chain uses TRBV30 with TRBJ1-4; no reliable D call. V lost 4 bases to trimming and J lost 8 bases, with 8 bases between them. The CDR3 runs to 11 residues. Germline values: CDR1 GTSNPN, CDR2 SVGIG (reference sequence). The chain's CDR3 is CAWMLQEKLFF. CDR3 nucleotide sequence: TGTGCCTGGATGTTGCAAGAAAAACTGTTTTTT. Together with reference TRBV30 and TRBJ1-4, the CDR3 gives the full variable domain: SQTIHQWPATLVQPVGSPLSLECTVEGTSNPNLYWYRQAAGRGLQLLFYSVGIGQISSEVPQNLSASRPQDRQFILSSKKLLLSDSGFYLCAWMLQEKLFFGSGTQLSVL.

The chain joins TRBV9 to TRBJ1-3, with TRBD1 matching 7 bases. The CDR3 is 15 amino acids. Losses at the gene ends were 3 bases for V and 1 base for J; bases not matched to a gene: 4. Germline assignment: CDR1 SGDLS and CDR2 YYNGEE. The CDR3 is CASSDTQGSGNTIYF. In DNA, the CDR3 is TGTGCCAGCAGCGACACACAGGGGTCTGGAAACACCATATATTTT.

This clone was counted a few times. The chain recombines TRBV7-2 with TRBJ1-3; no definite D call. The germline CDR1 and CDR2 sequences are SGHTA and FQGNSA. The V end was cut by 1 base, the J end by 0 bases, with 10 bases between. The CDR3 covers 16 residues. The chain's CDR3 is CASSLGGARSGNTIYF. Here the CDR3 DNA reads TGTGCCAGCAGCTTAGGGGGAGCCCGCTCTGGAAACACCATATATTTT. The full variable domain, in which reference TRBV7-2 and TRBJ1-3 provide the parts outside the CDR3, is GAGVSQSPSNKVTEKGKDVELRCDPISGHTALYWYRQSLGQGLEFLIYFQGNSAPDKSGLPSDRFSAERTGGSVSTLTIQRTQQEDSAVYLCASSLGGARSGNTIYFGEGSWLTVV.